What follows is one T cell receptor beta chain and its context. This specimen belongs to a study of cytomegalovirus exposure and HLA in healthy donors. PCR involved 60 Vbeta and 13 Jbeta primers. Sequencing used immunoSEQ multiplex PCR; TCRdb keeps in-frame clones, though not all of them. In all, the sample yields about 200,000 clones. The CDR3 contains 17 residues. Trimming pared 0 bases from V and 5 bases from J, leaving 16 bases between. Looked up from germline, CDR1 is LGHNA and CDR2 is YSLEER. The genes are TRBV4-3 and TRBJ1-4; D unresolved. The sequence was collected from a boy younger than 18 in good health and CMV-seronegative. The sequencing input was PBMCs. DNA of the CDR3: TGCGCCAGCAGCCAAGACGGGAATCCGGTACCAAATGAAAAACTGTTTTTT. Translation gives CASSQDGNPVPNEKLFF.